These 27 T cell receptor beta chains came from one sample sequenced in a study of Ad26.COV2.S vaccination and SARS-CoV-2 variants. This sample's treatment: roughly 18 received Ad26.COV2.S at low or high dose, single or two shots; five or six received placebo; per-sample allocation not given. Sample collection was performed on day 63 after the first vaccine or placebo injection. Assay used: immunoSEQ multiplex PCR; TCRdb lists only in-frame clones, some missing. The sample lists approximately 300,000 clones, around four fifths occurring once. The sequences come from peripheral blood, collected in a trial of Ad26.COV2.S vaccine versus placebo. These receptors all stem from a person aged 18-60 years who received the Ad26.COV2.S COVID-19 vaccine or a placebo.

The chain links TRBV5-4 to TRBJ2-5, with D possibly being TRBD2 (5 bases). This CDR3 is 15 amino acids long. Trimming cost V 5 bases and J 2 bases, with 16 bases left between them. Germline assignment: CDR1 SGHNT and CDR2 YYREEE (reference sequence). The CDR3 nucleotides read TGTGCCAGCAGTCCCTGGCCAACGGGGCAAGAGACCCAGTACTTC. It translates to CASSPWPTGQETQYF.

J is TRBJ2-1 and V is TRBV20-1, with D possibly TRBD1 on 5 matching bases. Germline V gene lookup returns CDR1 DFQATT and CDR2 SNEGSKA (reference sequence). The V end lost 3 bases, the J end lost 1 base, and 7 bases lay between the germline ends. The CDR3 has 13 residues. CDR3 coding DNA: TGCAGTGCTAGTCCAGGGTCCTACAATGAGCAGTTCTTC. It is translated as CSASPGSYNEQFF.

This chain joins TRBV21-1 and TRBJ1-5. TRBV21-1 is reported as a pseudogene. This CDR3 region has 15 residues. CDR3 bases: TGTGCCATACCCCTGGGGGGGGCCAGCAATCAGCCCCAGCATTTT. Protein product: CAIPLGGASNQPQHF.

This chain joins TRBV5-4 and TRBJ1-3; 7 nucleotides agree with TRBD1. The CDR3 loop spans 13 amino acids. Germline V gene lookup returns CDR1 SGHNT and CDR2 YYREEE (reference sequence). The J segment lost 4 bases and the V segment lost 3 bases, leaving 1 base of the junction unmatched. This chain's CDR3 is CASSYRGGNTIYF. Here the CDR3 DNA reads TGTGCCAGCAGCTACAGGGGCGGAAACACCATATATTTT.

In this sample, this clone turned up a few times. The chain carries TRBV25-1 and TRBJ1-2, with TRBD1 as a possible D gene (5 bases). CDR1 is MGHDK and CDR2 is SYGVNS in the germline V gene. CDR3 size: 14 residues. Trimming took off 2 bases at V and 1 base at J, with 8 bases between the two ends. CDR3 sequence: CASSETQGNYGYTF. In DNA form, the CDR3 reads TGTGCCAGCAGTGAAACTCAGGGTAACTATGGCTACACCTTC.

The chain links TRBV12-3 or TRBV12-4 to TRBJ1-2; perhaps TRBD1 as D (6 bases). This CDR3 spans 13 amino acids. V was trimmed by 6 bases and J by 7 bases, leaving 15 bases between them. DNA of the CDR3: TGTGCCAGCAGGGAACAGGGAAATGGTGGCTACACCTTC. Protein: CASREQGNGGYTF.

The V gene is TRBV4-1, the J gene TRBJ1-5, with 8 bases fitting TRBD1. The CDR3 length is 17 residues. The germline gives CDR1 MGHRA, CDR2 YSYEKL. V gave up 4 bases and J gave up 2 bases; unmatched junction bases: 10. The CDR3: CASSRAGTGEGNQPQHF. CDR3 nucleotide sequence: TGCGCCAGCAGCCGAGCCGGGACAGGTGAGGGCAATCAGCCCCAGCATTTT.

The chain links TRBV20-1 to TRBJ2-3; D is ambiguous. Trimming shortened V by 3 bases and J by 6 bases, and 4 bases separated the two germline ends. The CDR3 has 10 amino acids. Germline lookup yields CDR1 DFQATT and CDR2 SNEGSKA (reference sequence). The CDR3 DNA reads TGCAGTGCTAGCGGCGATACGCAGTATTTT. This encodes CSASGDTQYF.

The rearrangement joins TRBV6-1 to TRBJ1-2, with a possible D match to TRBD1 (5 bases). There are 14 residues in the CDR3. The germline V gene encodes CDR1 MNHNS and CDR2 SASEGT. V was pared by 2 bases and J by 2 bases, with 9 bases between. CDR3 sequence (DNA): TGTGCCAGCAGTGAACTGCAGGGAAACTATGGCTACACCTTC. This codes for CASSELQGNYGYTF.

The rearrangement uses TRBV19 and TRBJ1-2; 8 bases are a match to TRBD1. Germline CDR1 and CDR2: LNHDA and SQIVND (reference sequence). V dropped 7 bases and J dropped 5; count of bases not matched to a gene: 6. CDR3 size: 13 residues. The CDR3 DNA is TGTGCCAGTACCGACAGGGGATGGTATGGCTACACCTTC. Its translation: CASTDRGWYGYTF. The complete variable domain, with remaining parts taken from reference TRBV19 and TRBJ1-2, reads DGGITQSPKYLFRKEGQNVTLSCEQNLNHDAMYWYRQDPGQGLRLIYYSQIVNDFQKGDIAEGYSVSREKKESFPLTVTSAQKNPTAFYLCASTDRGWYGYTFGSGTRLTVV.

J is TRBJ2-6 and V is TRBV28, with TRBD1 matching over 8 bases. Germline V gene sequence: CDR1 MDHEN, CDR2 SYDVKM. Losses at the gene ends were 3 bases for V and 11 bases for J; bases not matched to a gene: 6. This CDR3 region has 14 residues. In nucleotides, the CDR3 is TGTGCCAGCAGTTTTCTCGGGACAGGAGACGTCCTGACTTTC. Its translation is CASSFLGTGDVLTF.

The rearrangement links TRBV7-3 to TRBJ2-6, with no clear D. The germline V and J ends were trimmed by 5 bases and 0 bases, with 14 bases remaining between them. The CDR3 covers 17 residues. Looked up from germline, CDR1 is SGHTA and CDR2 is FQGTGA. The CDR3 sequence: CASSLSPTSSGANVLTF. CDR3 nucleotide sequence: TGTGCCAGCAGCCTAAGTCCCACCTCCTCTGGGGCCAACGTCCTGACTTTC. Supplemented by reference TRBV7-3 and TRBJ2-6, the full variable domain reads GAGVSQTPSNKVTEKGKYVELRCDPISGHTALYWYRQSLGQGPEFLIYFQGTGAADDSGLPNDRFFAVRPEGSVSTLKIQRTERGDSAVYLCASSLSPTSSGANVLTFGAGSRLTVL.

This clone occurred a few times. The chain uses TRBV12-2 and TRBJ1-5. TRBV12-2 is described as a pseudogene. CDR3 length: 15 amino acids. In DNA form, the CDR3 reads TGTGCAAGTCGCTTAGGTGAGGACGTGGGTCAGCCCCAGCATTTT. This encodes CASRLGEDVGQPQHF.

V gene TRBV7-3 combines with J gene TRBJ2-7; perhaps TRBD2 as D (7 bases). The V and J ends lost 1 base and 3 bases respectively, with 13 bases between them. This CDR3 has 15 residues. CDR1 is SGHTA, CDR2 FQGTGA, per germline. DNA for the CDR3: TGTGCCAGCAGCTTAATGGGGGGGCCTGACTACGAGCAGTACTTC. It encodes CASSLMGGPDYEQYF.

CDR3 protein: CASSSRMGGYTF. The CDR3 DNA sequence: TGTGCCAGCAGTTCACGAATGGGAGGCTACACCTTC. This rearrangement joins TRBV6-5 to TRBJ1-2; no reliable D call. Trimming shortened V by 4 bases and J by 8 bases, and 11 bases separated the two germline ends. The CDR3 spans 12 residues. Germline lookup yields CDR1 MNHEY and CDR2 SVGAGI.

The chain joins TRBV5-4 to TRBJ2-5; D is unresolved. V shed 2 bases and J shed 5 bases, with 10 bases lying between them. CDR1 is SGHNT and CDR2 is YYREEE in the germline V gene (reference sequence). This CDR3 has 13 residues. The CDR3 here is CASSFESWETQYF. The CDR3 bases are TGTGCCAGCAGCTTTGAGAGCTGGGAGACCCAGTACTTC.

The chain uses TRBV11-3 and TRBJ2-3; 7 bases agree with TRBD1. Germline V lookup: CDR1 SGHNT, CDR2 YENEEA. J lost 15 bases, V lost 5 bases, and 17 bases had no gene match. The CDR3 is made up of 14 amino acids. For the CDR3, the DNA is TGTGCCAGCAGCCAAGGGGACAGCCTGGATGGCATCTATTTT. As protein: CASSQGDSLDGIYF.

J is TRBJ2-2 and V is TRBV5-1, with D unresolved. Deletions cut 0 bases from V and 6 bases from J, with 9 bases between. The CDR3 sequence is 14 residues long. Germline CDR1 reads SGHRS; CDR2 reads YFSETQ. CDR3 residues: CASSLGQDAGELFF. CDR3 coding DNA: TGCGCCAGCAGCTTGGGGCAGGATGCCGGGGAGCTGTTTTTT. Variable domain in full (rest from reference TRBV5-1 and TRBJ2-2): KAGVTQTPRYLIKTRGQQVTLSCSPISGHRSVSWYQQTPGQGLQFLFEYFSETQRNKGNFPGRFSGRQFSNSRSEMNVSTLELGDSALYLCASSLGQDAGELFFGEGSRLTVL.

The sample holds a few counts of this clone. V gene TRBV28 combines with J gene TRBJ1-5; TRBD1 might be the D (6 bases). CDR3 length: 16 amino acids. Trimming shortened V by 3 bases and J by 4 bases, and 16 bases separated the two germline ends. Per the germline V gene, CDR1 is MDHEN and CDR2 is SYDVKM. The CDR3 loop reads CASSFAGGQVNQPQHF. DNA of the CDR3: TGTGCCAGCAGTTTCGCTGGGGGACAAGTAAATCAGCCCCAGCATTTT.

The chain employs TRBV9 and TRBJ2-2, with 7 bases aligning to TRBD2. This CDR3 is built from 15 residues. J gave up 1 base and V 3 bases, and 3 bases lay outside the gene matches. Germline V gene sequence: CDR1 SGDLS, CDR2 YYNGEE. CDR3 DNA sequence: TGTGCCAGCAGCGCGAGCGGGGAGAACACCGGGGAGCTGTTTTTT. Protein product: CASSASGENTGELFF.

The J gene is TRBJ1-5, the V gene TRBV7-3; 9 bases agree with TRBD1. Germline values: CDR1 SGHTA, CDR2 FQGTGA. This CDR3 region has 17 residues. The V segment lost 6 bases and the J segment 3 bases; nucleotides outside the gene matches: 12. The chain's CDR3 is CASRHPTGQGPNQPQHF. CDR3 sequence (DNA): TGTGCCAGCAGACATCCTACGGGACAGGGCCCCAATCAGCCCCAGCATTTT.

The CDR3 loop is CSVGVVGSGANVLTF. The CDR3 region has the DNA TGCAGCGTTGGGGTAGTGGGGTCTGGGGCCAACGTCCTGACTTTC. The chain combines TRBV29-1 with TRBJ2-6, with unresolved D. CDR1 SQVTM and CDR2 ANQGSEA come from the germline V gene. CDR3 length: 15 residues. Between the trimmed V and J ends, which lost 4 bases and 1 base, there was a span of 11 bases.

The V call is TRBV5-1, the J call TRBJ1-3; TRBD1 aligns across 9 bases. This CDR3 region has 15 residues. CDR1 is SGHRS, CDR2 YFSETQ, per germline. V gave up 4 bases and J gave up 4 bases; unmatched junction bases: 6. CDR3 loop: CASSISQGAGNTIYF. Written as DNA, the CDR3 is TGCGCCAGCAGCATTTCACAGGGGGCCGGAAACACCATATATTTT.

Turning to this clone: Compared with germline, one end of the junction differs, possibly owing to a read error. The chain recombines TRBV7-3 with TRBJ2-4; a weak D match, TRBD1 (6 bases). The CDR3 contains 13 residues. Germline V gene data show CDR1 as SGHTA and CDR2 as FQGTGA. CDR3 amino acids: CASSLTGPDIQYF. CDR3 nucleotide sequence: TGTGCCAGCAGCCTAACAGGGCCGGACATTCAGTACTTC.

A note on this clone: Other DNA sequences within the sample encode an identical CDR3. This chain uses TRBV12-3 or TRBV12-4 with TRBJ1-2, with D perhaps TRBD1 (5 bases). V was clipped by 1 base and J by 4 bases, with 7 bases between them. The CDR3 runs to 13 residues. The CDR3, as DNA: TGTGCCAGCAGTTTAGGTGGGGGCTATGGCTACACCTTC. This encodes CASSLGGGYGYTF.

This clone was counted a few times. The rearrangement links TRBV15 to TRBJ1-4; possibly TRBD1 for D (6 bases). Germline V gene lookup returns CDR1 LNHNV and CDR2 YYDKDF (reference sequence). With 2 bases removed from V and 7 bases from J, the gap between germline ends came to 23 bases. This CDR3 has 18 residues. For the CDR3, the DNA is TGTGCCACCAGCAGACGAGTGGACTCACAGGGTGTGGGTGAAAAACTGTTTTTT. As protein: CATSRRVDSQGVGEKLFF. The full variable domain, rest sourced from reference TRBV15 and TRBJ1-4, is DAMVIQNPRYQVTQFGKPVTLSCSQTLNHNVMYWYQQKSSQAPKLLFHYYDKDFNNEADTPDNFQSRRPNTSFCFLDIRSPGLGDTAMYLCATSRRVDSQGVGEKLFFGSGTQLSVL.

CDR3 amino acids: CASTMTGGSSPLHF. CDR3 coding DNA: TGTGCCAGTACGATGACAGGGGGCTCTTCACCCCTCCACTTT. The rearrangement joins TRBV19 to TRBJ1-6, with 10 bases aligning to TRBD1. V dropped 7 bases and J dropped 9; count of bases not matched to a gene: 6. CDR3 length: 14 residues. CDR1 LNHDA and CDR2 SQIVND come from the germline V gene (reference sequence).